The 25 T cell receptor beta chains below come from one sample, sequenced in a study of blood T cell repertoires in COVID-19. Libraries were prepared by immunoSEQ multiplex PCR; TCRdb keeps only in-frame clonotypes and omits some of them. The sample lists fewer than 60,000 clones; more than 75% were seen once. Sample: peripheral blood. These receptors originate from a woman in her sixties with COVID-19, enrolled during active disease.

The chain has TRBV6-5 and TRBJ1-6; D possibly corresponds to TRBD1 (5 bases). Germline V lookup: CDR1 MNHEY, CDR2 SVGAGI. V was pared by 6 bases and J by 7 bases, with 13 bases between. The CDR3 consists of 14 residues. CDR3: CASSLGAVNSPLHF. CDR3 DNA sequence: TGTGCCAGCAGCCTAGGGGCGGTGAATTCACCCCTCCACTTT.

The rearrangement uses TRBV7-2 and TRBJ2-3; 11 bases agree with TRBD2. Trimming removed 5 bases from V and 6 bases from J; junction bases left unmatched: 16. The CDR3 loop spans 18 amino acids. CDR1 SGHTA and CDR2 FQGNSA come from the germline V gene. CDR3 in amino acids: CASSPQFLGLAGGDTQYF. DNA for the CDR3: TGTGCCAGCAGCCCGCAGTTTTTAGGACTAGCGGGTGGGGATACGCAGTATTTT.

This chain connects TRBV25-1 to TRBJ2-7, with 7 bases aligning to TRBD2. J was trimmed by 5 bases and V by 1 base; bases with no gene match: 14. This CDR3 has 17 amino acids. Germline-derived CDR1 and CDR2 are MGHDK and SYGVNS. Here the CDR3 reads CASSEWGGTGGPDEQYF. The CDR3 DNA is TGTGCCAGCAGTGAATGGGGGGGTACTGGGGGACCCGACGAGCAGTACTTC.

The V call is TRBV10-2, the J call TRBJ2-1; TRBD2 aligns across 9 bases. The trim removed 7 bases at V and 2 bases at J, leaving 6 bases unmatched. The CDR3 covers 15 residues. The germline gives CDR1 WSHSY, CDR2 SAAADI. CDR3 DNA sequence: TGCGCCAGCACTATAGCGGGAGACACCTACAATGAGCAGTTCTTC. Its translation is CASTIAGDTYNEQFF.

The rearrangement uses TRBV3-1 (or the pseudogene TRBV3-2) and TRBJ2-7; 7 bases line up with TRBD2. This CDR3 comprises 14 residues. Per the germline V gene, CDR1 is LGHDT and CDR2 is YNNKEL (reference sequence). Trimming took 6 bases from V and 3 from J; bases not matched to a gene: 8. The chain's CDR3 is CASRGGLEHYEQYF. CDR3 sequence (DNA): TGTGCCAGCAGAGGCGGACTAGAGCACTACGAGCAGTACTTC.

The CDR3: CASSLGTTGDNEKLFF. The CDR3 DNA follows: TGTGCCAGCAGTTTGGGGACGACAGGAGATAATGAAAAACTGTTTTTT. This chain joins TRBV28 and TRBJ1-4; tentative D call: TRBD1 (6 bases). V was pared by 3 bases and J by 4 bases, with 15 bases between. CDR1 and CDR2 (germline): MDHEN, SYDVKM. This CDR3 is 16 amino acids long. Supplemented by reference TRBV28 and TRBJ1-4, the full variable domain reads DVKVTQSSRYLVKRTGEKVFLECVQDMDHENMFWYRQDPGLGLRLIYFSYDVKMKEKGDIPEGYSVSREKKERFSLILESASTNQTSMYLCASSLGTTGDNEKLFFGSGTQLSVL.

This clone was seen only a few times. The chain links TRBV18 to TRBJ1-2; 11 bases map to TRBD1. V was clipped by 3 bases and J by 1 base; unmatched bases: 10. CDR3 length: 18 amino acids. The germline V gene has CDR1 KGHSH and CDR2 LQKENI. The CDR3 region is CASSPLPGQGDLNYGYTF. In DNA form, the CDR3 reads TGTGCCAGCTCACCTCTTCCGGGACAGGGGGATCTTAACTATGGCTACACCTTC.

The table lists this clone with a count of one. This chain links TRBV6-6 with TRBJ1-4, with 8 bases that match TRBD1. The CDR3 has 14 amino acids. V trimming: 6 bases; J trimming: 8 bases; junction bases outside the gene matches: 8. Germline V gene lookup returns CDR1 MNHNY and CDR2 SVGAGI (reference sequence). Here the CDR3 reads CASRVTGAGEKLFF. CDR3 sequence (DNA): TGTGCCAGCAGGGTGACAGGGGCCGGAGAAAAACTGTTTTTT.

The chain recombines TRBV18 with TRBJ2-5, with a tentative D call TRBD2 (6 bases). The CDR3 length is 15 residues. Germline CDR1 is KGHSH and CDR2 is LQKENI. The V end was cut by 0 bases, the J end by 1 base, with 9 bases between. CDR3 protein: CASSPPGGLQETQYF. CDR3 nucleotides: TGTGCCAGCTCACCACCGGGAGGACTCCAAGAGACCCAGTACTTC. Supplemented by reference TRBV18 and TRBJ2-5, the full variable domain reads NAGVMQNPRHLVRRRGQEARLRCSPMKGHSHVYWYRQLPEEGLKFMVYLQKENIIDESGMPKERFSAEFPKEGPSILRIQQVVRGDSAAYFCASSPPGGLQETQYFGPGTRLLVL.

This sequence joins TRBV23-1 and TRBJ2-7, with 9 bases lining up with TRBD2. TRBV23-1 is flagged as an ORF with uncertain function. The length of the CDR3 is 18 residues. V lost 2 bases, J lost 4 bases, and 15 bases stayed unmatched. Here the CDR3 reads CASSQPKPRTSVWYEQYF. CDR3 DNA sequence: TGCGCCAGCAGTCAACCTAAGCCCCGGACTAGCGTATGGTACGAGCAGTACTTC.

This clone was counted once. At one boundary the junction diverges from the germline segment, which might be a read error. The V gene is TRBV19, the J gene TRBJ2-5; D gene ambiguous. This CDR3 has 16 amino acids. Germline V gene data show CDR1 as LNHDA and CDR2 as SQIVND (reference sequence). The CDR3 reads CASSIAGRNGFRPQDF. In nucleotides, the CDR3 is TGTGCCAGTAGTATAGCTGGCCGAAATGGCTTCCGCCCCCAGGACTTC.

This clone was observed a few times. The chain carries TRBV2 and TRBJ1-5, with D uncertain. Germline CDR1 and CDR2: SNHLY and FYNNEI. The CDR3 is 14 residues long. Trimming removed 5 bases from V and 2 bases from J, with 10 bases in between. CDR3 in amino acids: CASSTDGGNQPQHF. CDR3 nucleotide sequence: TGTGCCAGCAGTACGGACGGGGGCAATCAGCCCCAGCATTTT.

The chain is built from TRBV10-1 and TRBJ2-7; 10 bases agree with TRBD1. This CDR3 contains 14 residues. V lost 4 bases, J lost 1 base, and 1 base stayed unmatched. The germline V gene encodes CDR1 WNHNN and CDR2 SYGVQD (reference sequence). For the CDR3, the DNA is TGCGCCAGCAGTGGGGACAGGGGATCCTACGAGCAGTACTTC. Residues: CASSGDRGSYEQYF.

The chain employs TRBV5-4 and TRBJ2-5; 12 bases match TRBD2. This CDR3 has 15 residues. In germline, CDR1 is SGHNT, CDR2 YYREEE (reference sequence). V shed 4 bases, J shed 3 bases, and the junction held 4 bases outside the gene matches. In DNA form, the CDR3 reads TGTGCCAGCAGCCTTCGACTAGCGGGAGAAGAGACCCAGTACTTC. It translates to CASSLRLAGEETQYF.

DNA of the CDR3: TGCGCCAGCAGCCGGACTAGCGGAGCCTACGAGCAGTACTTC. It is translated as CASSRTSGAYEQYF. The chain carries TRBV5-1 and TRBJ2-7; 10 bases line up with TRBD2. CDR1 SGHRS and CDR2 YFSETQ come from the germline V gene. This CDR3 has 14 residues. Germline trimming cut 4 bases from V and 2 bases from J; bases unmatched to any gene: 3.

The V and J genes are TRBV6-5 and TRBJ2-7; D may be TRBD2 (6 bases). Germline lookup yields CDR1 MNHEY and CDR2 SVGAGI. Trimming stripped 6 bases from V and 6 bases from J, with 12 bases between. The CDR3 is made up of 12 amino acids. In nucleotides, the CDR3 is TGTGCCAGCAGCCTTACCGGGGGCGAGCAGTACTTC. It codes for CASSLTGGEQYF.

The CDR3: CASSTKTPPVQPQHF. The CDR3 bases are TGTGCCAGTAGTACCAAGACTCCGCCCGTTCAGCCCCAGCATTTT. The chain uses TRBV19 and TRBJ1-5; D is unresolved. Germline loops: CDR1 LNHDA, CDR2 SQIVND (reference sequence). The CDR3 has 15 residues. Trimming stripped 4 bases from V and 6 bases from J, with 16 bases between.

The rearrangement uses TRBV19 and TRBJ2-1; D is perhaps TRBD2 (6 bases). This CDR3 has 16 amino acids. Germline-derived CDR1 and CDR2 are LNHDA and SQIVND (reference sequence). With 3 bases removed from V and 3 bases from J, the gap between germline ends came to 15 bases. The CDR3: CASSISGRGLYNEQFF. The DNA of the CDR3 is TGTGCCAGTAGTATCTCCGGGAGAGGCCTCTACAATGAGCAGTTCTTC.

This chain uses TRBV10-3 with TRBJ2-7; TRBD2 matches 10 bases. V was clipped by 0 bases and J by 0 bases; unmatched bases: 2. The CDR3 totals 16 residues. Germline V gene lookup returns CDR1 ENHRY and CDR2 SYGVKD. The CDR3 here is CAISESGTSDSYEQYF. The CDR3 nucleotides are TGTGCCATCAGTGAGTCCGGGACTAGCGACTCCTACGAGCAGTACTTC.

The chain joins TRBV4-1 to TRBJ2-3, with a tentative D call TRBD2 (5 bases). Germline CDR1 MGHRA, CDR2 YSYEKL. The CDR3 loop spans 13 amino acids. V was clipped by 3 bases and J by 7 bases, with 11 bases between them. The CDR3 DNA sequence: TGCGCCAGCAGCCAGCAGGACTTAAATACGCAGTATTTT. It codes for CASSQQDLNTQYF.

The chain combines TRBV5-4 with TRBJ1-1; D is perhaps TRBD1 (6 bases). This CDR3 contains 15 residues. Germline CDR1 is SGHNT and CDR2 is YYREEE (reference sequence). With 5 bases removed from V and 1 base from J, the gap between germline ends came to 15 bases. CDR3 sequence: CASRGRGAGNTEAFF. CDR3 nucleotides: TGTGCCAGCAGGGGGAGGGGGGCCGGGAACACTGAAGCTTTCTTT.

The chain couples TRBV28 to TRBJ1-2, with D maybe TRBD1 (5 bases). The CDR3 is 15 residues long. Germline values: CDR1 MDHEN, CDR2 SYDVKM. V lost 2 bases and J lost 1, with 11 bases in between. For the CDR3, the DNA is TGTGCCAGCAGTTTAGTCATTGACAGTAACTATGGCTACACCTTC. This codes for CASSLVIDSNYGYTF.

This chain connects TRBV10-3 to TRBJ1-5; TRBD1 matches 9 bases. The germline V gene has CDR1 ENHRY and CDR2 SYGVKD. There are 16 residues in the CDR3. J gave up 5 bases and V 3 bases, and 8 bases lay outside the gene matches. DNA of the CDR3: TGTGCCATCAGTGACGCGACGGACAGGGGATATCAGCCCCAGCATTTT. This gives the protein CAISDATDRGYQPQHF.

This clone was counted a single time. The chain links TRBV19 to TRBJ2-4; 14 bases map to TRBD2. Germline V lookup: CDR1 LNHDA, CDR2 SQIVND (reference sequence). This CDR3 is 18 amino acids long. V lost 1 base and J lost 4; bases outside the gene matches: 6. The CDR3 reads CASSIARLAGGPKNIQYF. For the CDR3, the DNA is TGTGCCAGTAGTATAGCTCGACTAGCGGGAGGGCCAAAAAACATTCAGTACTTC. Full variable domain (missing parts from reference TRBV19 and TRBJ2-4): DGGITQSPKYLFRKEGQNVTLSCEQNLNHDAMYWYRQDPGQGLRLIYYSQIVNDFQKGDIAEGYSVSREKKESFPLTVTSAQKNPTAFYLCASSIARLAGGPKNIQYFGAGTRLSVL.

V and J are TRBV3-1 (or the pseudogene TRBV3-2) and TRBJ2-7; a possible D gene is TRBD2 (5 bases). V lost 4 bases, J lost 2 bases, and 12 bases lay in between. From germline, CDR1 is LGHDT and CDR2 YNNKEL (reference sequence). This CDR3 spans 14 amino acids. This CDR3 reads CASSPLGLAYEQYF. The CDR3 DNA sequence: TGTGCCAGCAGCCCTCTCGGACTTGCCTACGAGCAGTACTTC.